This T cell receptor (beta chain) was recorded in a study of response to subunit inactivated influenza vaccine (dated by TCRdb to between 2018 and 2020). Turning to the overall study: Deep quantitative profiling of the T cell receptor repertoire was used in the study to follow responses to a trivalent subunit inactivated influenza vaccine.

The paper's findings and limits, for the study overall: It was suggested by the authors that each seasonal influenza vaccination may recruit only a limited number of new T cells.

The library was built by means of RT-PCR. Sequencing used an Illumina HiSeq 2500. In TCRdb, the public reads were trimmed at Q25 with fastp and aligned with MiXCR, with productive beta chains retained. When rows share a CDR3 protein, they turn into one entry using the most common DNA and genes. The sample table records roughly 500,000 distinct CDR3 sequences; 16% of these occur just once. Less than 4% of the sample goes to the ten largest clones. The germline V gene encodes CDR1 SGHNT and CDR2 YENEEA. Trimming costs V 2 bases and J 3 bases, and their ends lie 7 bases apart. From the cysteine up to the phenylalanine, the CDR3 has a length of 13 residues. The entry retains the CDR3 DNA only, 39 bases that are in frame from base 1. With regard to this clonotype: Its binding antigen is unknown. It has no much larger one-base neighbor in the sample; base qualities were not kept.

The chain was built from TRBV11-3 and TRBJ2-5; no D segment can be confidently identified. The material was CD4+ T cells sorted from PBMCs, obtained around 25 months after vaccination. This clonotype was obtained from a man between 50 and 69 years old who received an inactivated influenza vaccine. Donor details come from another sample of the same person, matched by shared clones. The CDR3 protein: CASSLSVEETQYF. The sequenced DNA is TGTGCCAGCAGCTTATCTGTTGAAGAGACCCAGTACTTC.